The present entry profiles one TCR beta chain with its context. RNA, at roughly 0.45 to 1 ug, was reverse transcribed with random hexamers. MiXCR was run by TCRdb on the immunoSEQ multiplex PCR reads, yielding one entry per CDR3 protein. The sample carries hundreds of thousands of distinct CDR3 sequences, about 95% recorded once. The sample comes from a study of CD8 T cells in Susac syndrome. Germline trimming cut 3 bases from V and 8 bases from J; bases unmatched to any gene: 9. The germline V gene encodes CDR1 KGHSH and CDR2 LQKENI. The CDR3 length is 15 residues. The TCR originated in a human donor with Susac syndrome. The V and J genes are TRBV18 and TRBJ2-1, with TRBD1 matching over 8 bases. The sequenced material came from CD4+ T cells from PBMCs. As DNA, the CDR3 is TGTGCCAGCTCACCTAGGACAGGGAACGACGATGAGCAGTTCTTC. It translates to CASSPRTGNDDEQFF.